The clone carrying this TCR beta chain was counted a single time. Negative isolation was used for CD8+ and CD4+ T cells, and FACS enrichment was applied to TEMRA cells. Random hexamers served to reverse transcribe roughly 0.45 to 1 ug RNA. TCRdb reanalysed the immunoSEQ multiplex PCR reads using MiXCR and keeps one entry per CDR3 protein. The data contain 120,000 or so distinct CDR3 sequences, over 85% of them singletons. This sample stems from a study of CD8 T cells in Susac syndrome. Trimming took off 4 bases at V and 12 bases at J, with 22 bases between the two ends. Germline lookup yields CDR1 SGHRS and CDR2 YFSETQ. The CDR3 runs to 14 residues.

This sequence was found in a human donor with Susac syndrome. The chain joins TRBV5-1 to TRBJ1-1, with a tentative D call TRBD1 (5 bases). Sequencing was carried out using CD8+ T cells from PBMCs. CDR3 sequence reads: CASSLYRDGVRPFF. The DNA for the CDR3 is TGCGCCAGCAGCCTATATAGGGACGGCGTGAGGCCTTTCTTT. Together with reference TRBV5-1 and TRBJ1-1, the CDR3 gives the full variable domain: KAGVTQTPRYLIKTRGQQVTLSCSPISGHRSVSWYQQTPGQGLQFLFEYFSETQRNKGNFPGRFSGRQFSNSRSEMNVSTLELGDSALYLCASSLYRDGVRPFFGQGTRLTVV.